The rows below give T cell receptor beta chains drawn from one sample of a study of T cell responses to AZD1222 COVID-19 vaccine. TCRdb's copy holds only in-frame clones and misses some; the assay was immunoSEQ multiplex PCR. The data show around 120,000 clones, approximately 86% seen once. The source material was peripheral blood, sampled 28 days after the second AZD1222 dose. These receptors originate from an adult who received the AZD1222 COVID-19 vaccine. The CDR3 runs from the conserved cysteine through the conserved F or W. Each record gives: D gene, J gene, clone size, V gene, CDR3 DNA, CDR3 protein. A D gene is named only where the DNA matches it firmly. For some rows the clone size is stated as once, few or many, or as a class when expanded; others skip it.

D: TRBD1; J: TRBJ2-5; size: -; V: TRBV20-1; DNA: TGCAGTGCTAGTGCGACAGGGGCCTGGGGGGAGACCCAGTACTTC; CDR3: CSASATGAWGETQYF
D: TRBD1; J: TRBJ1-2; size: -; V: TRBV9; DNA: TGTGCCAGCAGCGGGGACAGGGTGGGCGGCTACACCTTC; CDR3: CASSGDRVGGYTF
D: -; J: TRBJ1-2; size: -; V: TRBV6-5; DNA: TGTGCCAGCAGAATACAGGGTGCAAAGGGCTACACCTTC; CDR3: CASRIQGAKGYTF
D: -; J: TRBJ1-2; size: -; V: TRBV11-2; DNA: TGTGCCAGCAGCTTAGTGGGCAGCACCTATGGCTACACCTTC; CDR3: CASSLVGSTYGYTF
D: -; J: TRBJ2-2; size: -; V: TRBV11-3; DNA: TGTGCCAGCAGCCCGGGACTGCCGGGCACCGGGGAGCTGTTTTTT; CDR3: CASSPGLPGTGELFF
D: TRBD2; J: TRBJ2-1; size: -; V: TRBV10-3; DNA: TGTGCCATCAGTGAGCGAGGACAGGGGAGACTAGCGGGAGTCTACAATGAGCAGTTCTTC; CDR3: CAISERGQGRLAGVYNEQFF
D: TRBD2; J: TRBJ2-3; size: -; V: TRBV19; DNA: TGTGCCAGTAGTATAAGCGGGGGTAGCACAGATACGCAGTATTTT; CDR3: CASSISGGSTDTQYF
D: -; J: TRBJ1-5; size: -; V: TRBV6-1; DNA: TGTGCCAGCAGTGCCGGTCTGGGGGGGGGCAATCAGCCCCAGCATTTT; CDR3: CASSAGLGGGNQPQHF
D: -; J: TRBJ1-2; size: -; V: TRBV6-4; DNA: TGTGCCAGCAGTGATATGTCAGGGGCTTGGTATGGCTACACCTTC; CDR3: CASSDMSGAWYGYTF
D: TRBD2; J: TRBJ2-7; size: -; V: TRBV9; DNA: TGTGCCAGCAGCGTAGGACCCGGACTAGCGGCGGCCTACGAGCAGTACTTC; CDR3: CASSVGPGLAAAYEQYF
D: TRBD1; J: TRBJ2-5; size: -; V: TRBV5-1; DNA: TGCGCCAGCAGCCTAGGACAGGGTTTACCTAGCAGTGAGACCCAGTACTTC; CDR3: CASSLGQGLPSSETQYF
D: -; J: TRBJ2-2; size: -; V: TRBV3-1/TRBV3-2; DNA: TGTGCCAGCAGCCAAGAATTTGGGCAGACCGGGGAGCTGTTTTTT; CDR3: CASSQEFGQTGELFF
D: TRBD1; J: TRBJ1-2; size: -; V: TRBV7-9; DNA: TGTGCCAGCAGCGGGACAGGGGGTGGCTACACCTTC; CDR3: CASSGTGGGYTF
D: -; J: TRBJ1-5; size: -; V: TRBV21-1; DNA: TGTGCCAGCGGGGTAGATGGGCAGGGGGTTCAGCCCCAGCATTTT; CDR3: CASGVDGQGVQPQHF
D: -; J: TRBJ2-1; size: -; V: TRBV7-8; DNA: TGTGCCAGCAGCCCCCGGATTGGAGGCTACAATGAGCAGTTCTTC; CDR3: CASSPRIGGYNEQFF
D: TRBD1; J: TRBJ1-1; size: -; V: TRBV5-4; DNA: TGTGCCAGCAGCCGAGGGAAGGGACAGCACGCTTTCTTT; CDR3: CASSRGKGQHAFF
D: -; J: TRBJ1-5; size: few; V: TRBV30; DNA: TGTGCCTGGAGGGCGGGGATGTGCAATCAGCCCCAGCATTTT; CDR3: CAWRAGMCNQPQHF
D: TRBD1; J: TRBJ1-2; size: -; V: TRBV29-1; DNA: TGCAGCGTTGCGGACAGGGGGCGAGACTATGGCTACACCTTC; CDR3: CSVADRGRDYGYTF
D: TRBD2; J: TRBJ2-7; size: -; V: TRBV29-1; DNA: TGCAGCGTTTCCGGGACTAGCGGGCTCTCCTACGAGCAGTACTTC; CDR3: CSVSGTSGLSYEQYF
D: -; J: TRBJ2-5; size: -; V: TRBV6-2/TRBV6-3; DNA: TGTGCCAGCAGTCTGGGGGTACAAGAGACCCAGTACTTC; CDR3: CASSLGVQETQYF
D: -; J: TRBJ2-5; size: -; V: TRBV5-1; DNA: TGCGCCAGCAGGGACAGTTTAGGCCAAGAGACCCAGTACTTC; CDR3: CASRDSLGQETQYF
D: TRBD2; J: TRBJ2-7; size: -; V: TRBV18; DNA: TGTGCCAGCTCACCAACTAGCGGTATAATTCATGGGGAGCAGTACTTC; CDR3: CASSPTSGIIHGEQYF
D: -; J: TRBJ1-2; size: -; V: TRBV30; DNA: TGTGCCTGGAGTGTATTTGGGGGCTATGGCTACACCTTC; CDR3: CAWSVFGGYGYTF
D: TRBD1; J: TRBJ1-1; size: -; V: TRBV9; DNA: TGTGCCAGCAGCGAGACGGGACAGGGGGCCACGGCTTTCTTT; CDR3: CASSETGQGATAFF
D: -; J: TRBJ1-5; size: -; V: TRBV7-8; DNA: TGTGCCAGCAGCCAACCCGGGGATCAGCCCCAGCATTTT; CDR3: CASSQPGDQPQHF
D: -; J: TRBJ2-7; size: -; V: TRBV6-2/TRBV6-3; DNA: TGTGCCAGCAGCCCCAGGGTTTACGAGCAGTACTTC; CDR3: CASSPRVYEQYF